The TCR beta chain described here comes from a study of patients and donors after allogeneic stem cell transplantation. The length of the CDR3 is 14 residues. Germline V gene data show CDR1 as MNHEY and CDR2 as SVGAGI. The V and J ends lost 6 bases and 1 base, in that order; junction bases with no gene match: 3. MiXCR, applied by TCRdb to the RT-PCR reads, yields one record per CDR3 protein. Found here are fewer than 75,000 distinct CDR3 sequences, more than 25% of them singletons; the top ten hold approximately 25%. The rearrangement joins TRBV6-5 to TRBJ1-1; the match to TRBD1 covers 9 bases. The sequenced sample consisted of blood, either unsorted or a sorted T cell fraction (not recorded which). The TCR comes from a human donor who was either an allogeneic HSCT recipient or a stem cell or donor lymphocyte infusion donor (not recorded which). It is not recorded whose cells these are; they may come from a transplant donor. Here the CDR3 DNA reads TGTGCCAGCAGACAGGGGGCGCGGAACACTGAAGCTTTCTTT. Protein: CASRQGARNTEAFF.